This paragraph reports one T cell receptor beta chain. Antigen specificity is unknown. Expressed TCRB transcripts were sequenced after all isolated RNA was converted to cDNA. Assay used: immunoSEQ multiplex PCR; TCRdb lists only in-frame clones, some missing. Among approximately 730,000 clones listed, 13% were seen once. This entry comes from a study of beta chain features in type 1 diabetes. Study-wide points: Among type 1 diabetes patients, VDJ junctions had fewer insertions and more deletions. In all four CD4+ subsets, TCRB CDR3 length was significantly, moderately reduced in type 1 diabetes. Relative to healthy donors, patients appeared to have naive, central memory and Treg TCRB repertoires that were more similar.

From germline, CDR1 is SGDLS and CDR2 YYNGEE. This CDR3 has 14 amino acids. The V end was cut by 0 bases, the J end by 4 bases, with 10 bases between. Sorting with CD45RO/CCR7/CD25/CD127/CD95/CD27 yielded naive, central memory, regulatory and stem-like memory CD4+ cells. Purity of each sorted population was above 95%. Material for sequencing was naive CD4+ T cells from blood. This TCR came from a man in his late teens or twenties with type 1 diabetes. The chain couples TRBV9 to TRBJ2-5; D unresolved. CDR3 amino acids: CASSVAQRVETQYF. The DNA of the CDR3 is TGTGCCAGCAGCGTAGCTCAAAGGGTAGAGACCCAGTACTTC.